These 5 T cell receptor beta chains share one sample of origin, sequenced in a study of T cells in tumors after PD-1 blockade. Generated by immunoSEQ multiplex PCR, the TCRdb table keeps only in-frame clones and is missing some. The sample lists fewer than 25,000 clones, roughly 85% seen once, with more than 10% in the top ten. The input for sequencing was PBMCs, taken after anti-PD-1 treatment. The receptors were sampled from a human donor with basal cell carcinoma.

The chain combines TRBV5-1 with TRBJ2-6, with 9 bases identical to TRBD1. V shed 1 base and J 4 bases; nucleotides not matched to a gene: 6. Germline CDR1 reads SGHRS; CDR2 reads YFSETQ. The CDR3 is made up of 17 amino acids. This CDR3 reads CASSLTGGRLGANVLTF. The CDR3 DNA reads TGCGCCAGCAGCTTGACAGGGGGCCGTTTGGGGGCCAACGTCCTGACTTTC. The complete variable domain, with remaining parts taken from reference TRBV5-1 and TRBJ2-6, reads KAGVTQTPRYLIKTRGQQVTLSCSPISGHRSVSWYQQTPGQGLQFLFEYFSETQRNKGNFPGRFSGRQFSNSRSEMNVSTLELGDSALYLCASSLTGGRLGANVLTFGAGSRLTVL.

This clone was recorded once. The CDR3 DNA reads TGTGCCTGGAGTCAGACTAGACAGGGAACCTATGGCTACACCTTC. It encodes CAWSQTRQGTYGYTF. The chain links TRBV30 to TRBJ1-2; 7 bases match TRBD1. With 2 bases clipped from V and 4 bases from J, the junction kept 10 bases outside the gene matches. Germline V gene sequence: CDR1 GTSNPN, CDR2 SVGIG (reference sequence). The CDR3 has 15 residues.

This clone has only a few counts. The chain recombines TRBV3-1 (or the pseudogene TRBV3-2) with TRBJ2-7, with D tentatively TRBD2 (6 bases). Trimming removed 3 bases from V and 4 bases from J, with 10 bases in between. This CDR3 comprises 13 residues. CDR1 and CDR2 (germline): LGHDT, YNNKEL (reference sequence). The CDR3 loop is CASSQRGSYEQYF. The CDR3 DNA is TGTGCCAGCAGCCAGCGGGGCAGTTACGAGCAGTACTTC.

This clone is labeled medium-sized. The chain has TRBV12-5 and TRBJ2-2, with D tentatively TRBD2 (5 bases). Germline V gene lookup returns CDR1 LGHNT and CDR2 FRNRAP. Trimming removed 2 bases from V and 6 bases from J, with 19 bases in between. The CDR3 totals 17 residues. DNA of the CDR3: TGTGCTAGTGGTTTGCCCCCGGACTTCGTAAGAGCCGGGGAGCTGTTTTTT. This translates into CASGLPPDFVRAGELFF.

A note on this clone: Mismatch with germline at one junction end may stem from a read error. V and J are TRBV9 and TRBJ2-5; no clear D. The CDR3 loop spans 14 amino acids. The germline V gene encodes CDR1 SGDLS and CDR2 YYNGEE. CDR3 protein: CVSSETQSAETQYF. CDR3 bases: TGTGTCAGCAGCGAGACACAGTCGGCAGAGACCCAGTACTTC.